One and the same sample provided the 11 T cell receptor beta chains below, sequenced in a study of blood T cell repertoires in COVID-19. Clones were read by immunoSEQ multiplex PCR, and TCRdb kept only the in-frame ones, dropping some. The data contain 170,000 or so clones, 85% to 90% of them singletons. The specimen sequenced was peripheral blood. All receptors come from a woman between 18 and 30 years old who had recovered from COVID-19.

The V gene is TRBV7-9, the J gene TRBJ2-5; the D gene is possibly TRBD2 (5 bases). There are 12 residues in the CDR3. V gave up 5 bases and J gave up 12 bases, with 16 bases separating them. Germline lookup yields CDR1 SEHNR and CDR2 FQNEAQ (reference sequence). In DNA, the CDR3 is TGTGCCAGCAGCGAAGGAGGCGGAGACAAGTACTTC. The encoded protein is CASSEGGGDKYF. The variable domain in full, completed from reference TRBV7-9 and TRBJ2-5, reads DTGVSQNPRHKITKRGQNVTFRCDPISEHNRLYWYRQTLGQGPEFLTYFQNEAQLEKSRLLSDRFSAERPKGSFSTLEIQRTEQGDSAMYLCASSEGGGDKYFGPGTRLLVL.

The V gene is TRBV4-1, the J gene TRBJ2-2; D might be TRBD1 (6 bases). There are 15 residues in the CDR3. Germline CDR1 reads MGHRA; CDR2 reads YSYEKL. V was cut by 0 bases and J by 6 bases, with 11 bases left in between. CDR3 DNA sequence: TGCGCCAGCAGCCAAGATCTCAGGGGTCCCGGGGAGCTGTTTTTT. Residues: CASSQDLRGPGELFF.

V usage is TRBV19 and J usage is TRBJ1-2; perhaps TRBD1 as D (6 bases). The CDR3 runs to 14 residues. Germline values: CDR1 LNHDA, CDR2 SQIVND (reference sequence). The V end lost 1 base, the J end lost 6 bases, and 12 bases lay between the germline ends. The CDR3 sequence: CASSIGQGTDGYTF. CDR3 sequence (DNA): TGTGCCAGTAGTATAGGGCAGGGGACGGATGGCTACACCTTC.

The chain is built from TRBV18 and TRBJ1-1; D uncertain. Looked up from germline, CDR1 is KGHSH and CDR2 is LQKENI. This CDR3 comprises 13 residues. V lost 6 bases and J lost 8, with 16 bases in between. The CDR3 reads CASSPMRSTEAFF. The CDR3 DNA reads TGTGCCAGCTCCCCCATGCGGTCGACCGAAGCTTTCTTT. Variable domain in full (rest from reference TRBV18 and TRBJ1-1): NAGVMQNPRHLVRRRGQEARLRCSPMKGHSHVYWYRQLPEEGLKFMVYLQKENIIDESGMPKERFSAEFPKEGPSILRIQQVVRGDSAAYFCASSPMRSTEAFFGQGTRLTVV.

The rearrangement joins TRBV5-5 to TRBJ1-6; D might be TRBD1 (6 bases). The CDR3 runs to 13 residues. In germline, CDR1 is SGHKS, CDR2 YYEKEE (reference sequence). V shed 0 bases and J shed 13 bases, with 11 bases lying between them. DNA for the CDR3: TGTGCCAGCAGCTTGGAACAGGGATCGCCCCTCCACTTT. Translating it yields CASSLEQGSPLHF.

The rearrangement uses TRBV2 and TRBJ1-4, with D unresolved. V was trimmed by 6 bases and J by 6 bases, leaving 8 bases between them. This CDR3 comprises 12 residues. Germline V lookup: CDR1 SNHLY, CDR2 FYNNEI. This chain's CDR3 is CASRVQDEKLFF. The CDR3 DNA follows: TGTGCCAGCAGGGTACAAGATGAAAAACTGTTTTTT.

The CDR3 reads CSASVGGEQFF. In DNA form, the CDR3 reads TGCAGTGCTAGCGTGGGAGGTGAGCAGTTCTTC. The rearrangement joins TRBV20-1 to TRBJ2-1; a weak D match, TRBD2 (6 bases). The CDR3 runs 11 residues. Trimming took 3 bases from V and 9 from J, leaving 9 bases between them. The germline V gene has CDR1 DFQATT and CDR2 SNEGSKA (reference sequence).

J is TRBJ2-7 and V is TRBV10-1, with D possibly matching TRBD2 (5 bases). Germline CDR1 is WNHNN and CDR2 is SYGVQD (reference sequence). The CDR3 totals 12 residues. V lost 6 bases and J lost 5, with 11 bases in between. The DNA of the CDR3 is TGCGCCAGCAGCTGTGGGCGGGACGAGCAGTACGTC. It codes for CASSCGRDEQYV.

The rearrangement joins TRBV14 to TRBJ2-3; D is perhaps TRBD1 (6 bases). Germline V lookup: CDR1 SGHDN, CDR2 FVKESK. The CDR3 length is 16 residues. The V end lost 0 bases, the J end lost 0 bases, and 10 bases lay between the germline ends. CDR3 nucleotide sequence: TGTGCCAGCAGCCAAGATTGGGGACACAGCACAGATACGCAGTATTTT. Translation gives CASSQDWGHSTDTQYF.

In its sample, this clone was seen many times. The chain couples TRBV5-1 to TRBJ1-4; D perhaps matches TRBD1 (5 bases). CDR1 SGHRS and CDR2 YFSETQ come from the germline V gene. V was clipped by 4 bases and J by 8 bases, with 18 bases between them. The CDR3 has 15 residues. In nucleotides, the CDR3 is TGCGCCAGCAGCCGGAAACAGGACCCCCAGGAAAAACTGTTTTTT. Its protein is CASSRKQDPQEKLFF.

The chain has TRBV5-4 and TRBJ2-1; maybe TRBD2 (7 bases). CDR1 is SGHNT, CDR2 YYREEE, per germline (reference sequence). The ends were cut back, 1 base at V and 5 bases at J, with 13 bases in the middle. CDR3 length equals 15 residues. Written as DNA, the CDR3 is TGTGCCAGCAGCTTGCCGGGGGGCGGCCACAATGAGCAGTTCTTC. This codes for CASSLPGGGHNEQFF.